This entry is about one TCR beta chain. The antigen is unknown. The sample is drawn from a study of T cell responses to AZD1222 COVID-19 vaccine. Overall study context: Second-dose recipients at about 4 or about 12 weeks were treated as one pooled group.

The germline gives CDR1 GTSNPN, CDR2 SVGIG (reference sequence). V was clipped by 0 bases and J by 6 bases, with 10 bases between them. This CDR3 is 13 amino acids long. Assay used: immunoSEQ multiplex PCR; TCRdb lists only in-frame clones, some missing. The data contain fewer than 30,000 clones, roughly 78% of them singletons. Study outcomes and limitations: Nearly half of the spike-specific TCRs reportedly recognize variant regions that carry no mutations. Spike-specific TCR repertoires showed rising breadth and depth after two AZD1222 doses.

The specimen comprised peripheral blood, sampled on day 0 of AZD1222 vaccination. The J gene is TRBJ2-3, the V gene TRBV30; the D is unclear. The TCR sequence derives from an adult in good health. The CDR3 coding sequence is TGTGCCTGGAGTGTGGCCGCCCGGGATACGCAGTATTTT. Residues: CAWSVAARDTQYF.